This T cell receptor beta chain appears in the sequencing data of a study of regulatory T cells in long-lasting Graves disease. As to time point: newly diagnosed GD, antithyroid drugs for less than 3 months. TCR sequences were obtained from RNA taken from PBMCs. iRepertoire HTBI primers and Arm-PCR of CDR3 regions built TCR beta libraries. TCRdb independently ran MiXCR on the multiplex PCR reads; one entry per CDR3 protein. The sample consists of about 440,000 distinct CDR3 sequences, under 15% of them appearing once. Germline V gene lookup returns CDR1 LNHDA and CDR2 SQIVND (reference sequence). The CDR3 contains 16 residues. The V gene lost 1 base and the J gene lost 4 bases, with 14 bases spanning the gap. The same data also went into a second study, on T cells in Graves' hyperthyroidism and ophthalmopathy.

The rearrangement joins TRBV19 to TRBJ2-1, with D tentatively TRBD2 (5 bases). The source material was peripheral blood mononuclear cells (PBMCs), sampled at new diagnosis, from a patient treated with antithyroid drugs. The origin of this receptor is a woman aged 30 to 39 with Graves disease. Here the CDR3 DNA reads TGTGCCAGTAGTATAGCCCAATTAGCGCGTTACAATGAGCAGTTCTTC. Translated, it gives CASSIAQLARYNEQFF.